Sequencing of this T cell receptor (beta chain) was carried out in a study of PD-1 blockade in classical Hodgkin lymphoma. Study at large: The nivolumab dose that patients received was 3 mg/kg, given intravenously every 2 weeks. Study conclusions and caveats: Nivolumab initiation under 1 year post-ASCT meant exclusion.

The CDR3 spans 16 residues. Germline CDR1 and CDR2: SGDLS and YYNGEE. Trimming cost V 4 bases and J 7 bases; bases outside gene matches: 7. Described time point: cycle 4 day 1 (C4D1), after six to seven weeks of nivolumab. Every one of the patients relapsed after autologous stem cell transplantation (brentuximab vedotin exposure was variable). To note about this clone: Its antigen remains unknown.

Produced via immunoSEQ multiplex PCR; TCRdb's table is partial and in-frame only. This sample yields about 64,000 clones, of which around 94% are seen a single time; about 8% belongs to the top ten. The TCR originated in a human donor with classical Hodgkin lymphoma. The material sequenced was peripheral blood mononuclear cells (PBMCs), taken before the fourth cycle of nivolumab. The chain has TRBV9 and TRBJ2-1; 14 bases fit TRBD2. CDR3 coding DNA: TGTGCCAGCAGCCGCGGGACTAGCGGGAGTCAGAATGAGCAGTTCTTC. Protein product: CASSRGTSGSQNEQFF.